The 10 T cell receptor beta chains below were found in one sample sequenced in a study of T cells in Graves' hyperthyroidism and ophthalmopathy. RNA transcripts gave rise to amplified TCR beta CDR3 regions. HTBI primers were employed in a first-round RT-PCR of the TCR CDR3. In TCRdb, the multiplex PCR reads were re-called with MiXCR into one record per CDR3 protein. Of 250,000 to 350,000 distinct CDR3 sequences listed, approximately 20% are singletons. Source material: blood. The receptor source for this set is a man aged 25 to 40 with Graves' ophthalmopathy.

This clonotype was counted once. The chain couples TRBV27 to TRBJ2-5; maybe TRBD2 (6 bases). The CDR3 runs to 13 residues. V was pared by 5 bases and J by 2 bases, with 9 bases between. In germline, CDR1 is MNHEY, CDR2 SMNVEV (reference sequence). The CDR3 nucleotides are TGTGCCAGCAGTGATCTAGCGCAAGAGACCCAGTACTTC. This encodes CASSDLAQETQYF.

This clonotype was counted at least ten times. This sequence joins TRBV28 and TRBJ2-5, with a tentative D call TRBD2 (6 bases). CDR1 and CDR2 (germline): MDHEN, SYDVKM. V lost 8 bases to trimming and J lost 5 bases, with 15 bases between them. The CDR3 has 13 amino acids. This CDR3 is CASLERGKETQYF. As DNA, the CDR3 is TGTGCCAGCCTGGAACGCGGGAAGGAGACCCAGTACTTC.

The V call is TRBV11-2, the J call TRBJ2-6; tentative D call: TRBD1 (6 bases). The V gene lost 1 base and the J gene lost 2 bases, with 12 bases spanning the gap. The germline gives CDR1 SGHAT, CDR2 FQNNGV. The CDR3 is made up of 17 amino acids. CDR3 DNA: TGTGCCAGCAGCTTAGCCCCCCCAGGGGCTGGGGCCAACGTCCTGACTTTC. Its protein product is CASSLAPPGAGANVLTF.

The rearrangement joins TRBV5-1 to TRBJ2-1, with D possibly matching TRBD2 (6 bases). This CDR3 comprises 17 residues. CDR1 SGHRS and CDR2 YFSETQ come from the germline V gene. V lost 0 bases and J lost 3, with 16 bases in between. The CDR3 is CASSLDGAGPSYNEQFF. DNA of the CDR3: TGCGCCAGCAGCTTGGATGGTGCGGGACCAAGCTACAATGAGCAGTTCTTC.

There are many counts of this clonotype. The chain employs TRBV30 and TRBJ1-1; D may be TRBD1 (6 bases). This CDR3 spans 13 amino acids. The V gene's germline CDR1 is GTSNPN and CDR2 SVGIG (reference sequence). The ends were cut back, 2 bases at V and 4 bases at J, with 11 bases in the middle. CDR3 in amino acids: CAWSSTGGTEAFF. For the CDR3, the DNA is TGTGCCTGGAGTTCGACAGGCGGCACTGAAGCTTTCTTT.

The chain carries TRBV28 and TRBJ2-1; 10 bases map to TRBD2. Germline CDR1 and CDR2: MDHEN and SYDVKM. V gave up 7 bases and J gave up 7 bases; unmatched junction bases: 16. The CDR3 length is 17 residues. The CDR3 loop is CASTNRAGGPFLNEQFF. The CDR3 DNA reads as TGTGCCAGCACCAATCGAGCGGGAGGGCCCTTTCTAAATGAGCAGTTCTTC.

The rearrangement joins TRBV12-3 or TRBV12-4 to TRBJ2-1; perhaps TRBD1 as D (5 bases). The CDR3 loop spans 14 amino acids. Trimming removed 3 bases from V and 6 bases from J, with 12 bases in between. CDR3: CASSLGHSSNEQFF. Here the CDR3 DNA reads TGTGCCAGCAGTTTGGGGCACTCATCCAATGAGCAGTTCTTC.

This clonotype was seen ten or more times. This chain connects TRBV12-3 or TRBV12-4 to TRBJ2-7; TRBD2 agrees at 9 bases. V trimming: 3 bases; J trimming: 3 bases; junction bases outside the gene matches: 6. CDR3 length: 15 residues. Here the CDR3 DNA reads TGTGCCAGCAGTTTCCGTGATAGCGGGAGCTACGAGCAGTACTTC. Translation gives CASSFRDSGSYEQYF.

This clonotype has a count of ten or more. The J gene is TRBJ2-7, the V gene TRBV18, with TRBD2 identical over 7 bases. The germline CDR1 and CDR2 sequences are KGHSH and LQKENI. The V segment lost 6 bases and the J segment 1 base; nucleotides outside the gene matches: 6. The CDR3 sequence is 14 residues long. The CDR3 DNA is TGTGCCAGCTCCCCCGGGACTACTTCCTACGAGCAGTACTTC. Translation gives CASSPGTTSYEQYF.

This clonotype showed up just a few times. This rearrangement joins TRBV20-1 to TRBJ2-3; D is unresolved. From germline, CDR1 is DFQATT and CDR2 SNEGSKA (reference sequence). V shed 0 bases and J shed 6 bases, with 7 bases lying between them. This CDR3 contains 12 residues. The CDR3 region has the DNA TGCAGTGCTAGAGATTCGTTGGATACGCAGTATTTT. Translating it yields CSARDSLDTQYF.